One T cell receptor beta chain is described in this entry. This specimen belongs to a study of cytomegalovirus exposure and HLA in healthy donors. Healthy bone marrow donors made up the cohort. V lost 0 bases, J lost 8 bases, and 9 bases lay in between. Germline V gene data show CDR1 as SGHRS and CDR2 as YFSETQ. The CDR3 consists of 13 residues. The PCR used 60 Vbeta and 13 Jbeta primers. Only in-frame clones appear in the TCRdb table, and some are missing; sequencing was by immunoSEQ multiplex PCR. The sample lists 140,000 or so clones, roughly 68% seen once, with approximately 4.3% in the top ten. The chain is built from TRBV5-1 and TRBJ2-1, with D uncertain. Sequenced: PBMCs. The clonotype originates from a man aged 60 to 75 in good health and CMV-seronegative. CDR3 loop: CASSLDLSDEQFF. The DNA for the CDR3 is TGCGCCAGCAGCTTGGATCTCTCCGATGAGCAGTTCTTC.